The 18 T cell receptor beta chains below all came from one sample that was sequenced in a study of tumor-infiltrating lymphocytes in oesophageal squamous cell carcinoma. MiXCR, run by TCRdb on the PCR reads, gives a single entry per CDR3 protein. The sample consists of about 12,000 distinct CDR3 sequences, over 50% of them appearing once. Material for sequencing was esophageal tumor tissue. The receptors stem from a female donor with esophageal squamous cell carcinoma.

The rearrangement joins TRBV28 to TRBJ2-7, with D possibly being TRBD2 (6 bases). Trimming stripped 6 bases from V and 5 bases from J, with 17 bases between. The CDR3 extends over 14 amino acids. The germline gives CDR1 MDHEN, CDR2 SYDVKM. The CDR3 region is CASRPPRGRDEQYF. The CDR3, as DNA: TGTGCCAGCAGGCCCCCCCGGGGGAGAGACGAGCAGTACTTC. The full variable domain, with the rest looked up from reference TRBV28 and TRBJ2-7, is DVKVTQSSRYLVKRTGEKVFLECVQDMDHENMFWYRQDPGLGLRLIYFSYDVKMKEKGDIPEGYSVSREKKERFSLILESASTNQTSMYLCASRPPRGRDEQYFGPGTRLTVT.

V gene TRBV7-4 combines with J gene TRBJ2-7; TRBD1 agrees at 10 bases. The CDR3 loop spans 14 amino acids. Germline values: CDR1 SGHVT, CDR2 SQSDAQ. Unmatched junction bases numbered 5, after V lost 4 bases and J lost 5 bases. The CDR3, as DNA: TGTGCCAGCAGCTCCGGGACAGGGGTCCACGAGCAGTACTTC. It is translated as CASSSGTGVHEQYF.

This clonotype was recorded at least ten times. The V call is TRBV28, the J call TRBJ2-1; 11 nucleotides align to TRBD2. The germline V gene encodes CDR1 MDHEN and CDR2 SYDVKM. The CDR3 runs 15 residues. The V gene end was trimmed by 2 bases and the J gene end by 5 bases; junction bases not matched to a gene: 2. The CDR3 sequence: CASSLGLAGDNEQFF. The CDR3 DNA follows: TGTGCCAGCAGTTTAGGACTAGCGGGCGACAATGAGCAGTTCTTC.

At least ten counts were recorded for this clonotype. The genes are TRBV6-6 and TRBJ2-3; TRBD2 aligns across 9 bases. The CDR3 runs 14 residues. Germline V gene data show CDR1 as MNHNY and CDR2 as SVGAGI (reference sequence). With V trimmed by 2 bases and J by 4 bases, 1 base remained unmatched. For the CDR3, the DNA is TGTGCCAGCAGTTACGGGACTAGCTCAGATACGCAGTATTTT. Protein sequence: CASSYGTSSDTQYF.

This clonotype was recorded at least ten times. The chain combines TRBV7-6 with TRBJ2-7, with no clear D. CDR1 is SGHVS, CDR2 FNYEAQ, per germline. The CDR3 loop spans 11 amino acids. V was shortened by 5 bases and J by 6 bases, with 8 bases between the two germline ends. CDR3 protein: CASSPGGEQYF. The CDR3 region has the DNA TGTGCCAGCAGCCCCGGTGGCGAGCAGTACTTC. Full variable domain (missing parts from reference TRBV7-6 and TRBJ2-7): GAGVSQSPRYKVTKRGQDVALRCDPISGHVSLYWYRQALGQGPEFLTYFNYEAQQDKSGLPNDRFSAERPEGSISTLTIQRTEQRDSAMYRCASSPGGEQYFGPGTRLTVT.

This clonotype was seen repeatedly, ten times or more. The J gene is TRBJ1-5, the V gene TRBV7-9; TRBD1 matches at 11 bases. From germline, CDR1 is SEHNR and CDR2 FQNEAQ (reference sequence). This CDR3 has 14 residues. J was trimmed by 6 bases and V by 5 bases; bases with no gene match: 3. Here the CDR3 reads CASSRGTGGQPQHF. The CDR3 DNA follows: TGTGCCAGCAGCCGTGGGACAGGGGGTCAGCCCCAGCATTTT.

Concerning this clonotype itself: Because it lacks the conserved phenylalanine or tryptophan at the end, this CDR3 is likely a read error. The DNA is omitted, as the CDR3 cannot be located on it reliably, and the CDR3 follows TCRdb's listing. The CDR3 is CASSSERVSGVLSPLHFGN. V gene TRBV11-2 combines with J gene TRBJ2-5; the table's D call, TRBD1, has no DNA check behind it. Ends included, the CDR3 has 19 residues. The germline gives CDR1 SGHAT, CDR2 FQNNGV.

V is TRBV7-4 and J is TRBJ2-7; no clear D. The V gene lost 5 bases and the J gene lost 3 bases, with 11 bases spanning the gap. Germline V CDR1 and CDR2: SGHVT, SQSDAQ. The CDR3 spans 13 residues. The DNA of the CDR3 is TGTGCCAGCAGCCACGGGCCTTTCTACGAGCAGTACTTC. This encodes CASSHGPFYEQYF.

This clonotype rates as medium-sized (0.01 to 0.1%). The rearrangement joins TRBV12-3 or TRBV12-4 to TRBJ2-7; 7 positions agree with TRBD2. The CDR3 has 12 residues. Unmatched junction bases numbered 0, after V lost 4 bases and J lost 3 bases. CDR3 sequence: CASSWTSYEQYF. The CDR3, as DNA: TGTGCCAGCAGTTGGACTAGCTACGAGCAGTACTTC.

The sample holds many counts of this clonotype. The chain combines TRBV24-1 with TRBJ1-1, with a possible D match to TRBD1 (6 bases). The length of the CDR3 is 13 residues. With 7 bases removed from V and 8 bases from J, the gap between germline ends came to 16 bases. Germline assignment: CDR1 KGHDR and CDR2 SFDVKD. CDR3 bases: TGTGCCACCAGGGGGGCGGGGGGCGACGAAGCTTTCTTT. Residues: CATRGAGGDEAFF.

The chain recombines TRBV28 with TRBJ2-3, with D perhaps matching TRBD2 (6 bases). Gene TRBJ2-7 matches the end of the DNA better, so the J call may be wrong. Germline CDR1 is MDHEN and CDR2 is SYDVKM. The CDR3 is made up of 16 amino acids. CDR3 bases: TGTGCCAGCACGTCCTCCGGGACTCCTAACTCCTACGAGCAGTACTTC. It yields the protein CASTSSGTPNSYEQYF.

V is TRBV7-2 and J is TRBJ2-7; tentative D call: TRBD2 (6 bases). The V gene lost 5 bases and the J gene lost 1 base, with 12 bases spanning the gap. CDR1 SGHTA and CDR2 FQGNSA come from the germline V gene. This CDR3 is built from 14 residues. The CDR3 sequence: CASSTDYNSYEQYF. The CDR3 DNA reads TGTGCCAGCAGCACGGACTATAATTCCTACGAGCAGTACTTC.

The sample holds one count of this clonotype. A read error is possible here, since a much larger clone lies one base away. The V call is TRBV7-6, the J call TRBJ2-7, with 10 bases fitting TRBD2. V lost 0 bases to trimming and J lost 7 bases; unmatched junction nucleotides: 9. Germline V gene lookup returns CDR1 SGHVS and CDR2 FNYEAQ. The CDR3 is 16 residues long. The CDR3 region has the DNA TGTGCCAGCAGCTTAGCCACGGCTAGCGGGAGCAATGAGCAGTACTTC. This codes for CASSLATASGSNEQYF. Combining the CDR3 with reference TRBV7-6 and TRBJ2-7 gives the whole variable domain GAGVSQSPRYKVTKRGQDVALRCDPISGHVSLYWYRQALGQGPEFLTYFNYEAQQDKSGLPNDRFSAERPEGSISTLTIQRTEQRDSAMYRCASSLATASGSNEQYFGPGTRLTVT.

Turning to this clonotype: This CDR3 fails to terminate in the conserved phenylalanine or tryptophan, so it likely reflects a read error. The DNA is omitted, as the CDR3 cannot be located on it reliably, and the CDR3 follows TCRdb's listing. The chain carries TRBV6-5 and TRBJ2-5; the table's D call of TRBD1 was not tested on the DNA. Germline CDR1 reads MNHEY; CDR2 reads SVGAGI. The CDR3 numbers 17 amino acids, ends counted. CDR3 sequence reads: CASTGTGWDNSPLHFGN.

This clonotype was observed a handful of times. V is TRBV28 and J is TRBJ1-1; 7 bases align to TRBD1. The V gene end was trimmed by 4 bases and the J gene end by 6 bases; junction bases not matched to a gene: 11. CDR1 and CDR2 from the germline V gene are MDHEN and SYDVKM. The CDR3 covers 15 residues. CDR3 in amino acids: CASSYRGRGGAEAFF. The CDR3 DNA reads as TGTGCCAGCAGTTACAGGGGCCGGGGGGGAGCTGAAGCTTTCTTT.

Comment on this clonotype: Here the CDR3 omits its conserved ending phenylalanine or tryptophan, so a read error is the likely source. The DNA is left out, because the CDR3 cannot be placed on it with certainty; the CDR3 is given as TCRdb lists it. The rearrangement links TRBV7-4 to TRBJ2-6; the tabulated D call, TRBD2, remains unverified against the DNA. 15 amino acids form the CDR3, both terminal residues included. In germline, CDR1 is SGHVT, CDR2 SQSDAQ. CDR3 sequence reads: CASSPRAGETQYFGA.

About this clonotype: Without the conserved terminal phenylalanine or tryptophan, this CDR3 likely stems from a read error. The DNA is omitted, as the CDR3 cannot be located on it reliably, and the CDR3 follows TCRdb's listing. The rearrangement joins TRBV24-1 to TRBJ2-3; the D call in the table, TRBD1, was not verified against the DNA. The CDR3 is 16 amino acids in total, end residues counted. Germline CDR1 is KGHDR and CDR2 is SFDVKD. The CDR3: CATSDSPQGGGYTFGS.

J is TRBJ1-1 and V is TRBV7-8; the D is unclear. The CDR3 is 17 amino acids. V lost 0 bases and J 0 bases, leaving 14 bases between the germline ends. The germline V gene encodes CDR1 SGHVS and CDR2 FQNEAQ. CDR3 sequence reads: CASSLARRETVNTEAFF. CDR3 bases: TGTGCCAGCAGCTTAGCGCGAAGGGAAACAGTGAACACTGAAGCTTTCTTT.